This T cell receptor beta chain was captured in a study of CD8+CD57+ T cells in acquired aplastic anemia. This clonotype was counted a few times. Investigators profiled TCR beta VDJ and CDR3 from genomic DNA template. Via MiXCR, TCRdb re-called the reads, giving one row per CDR3 protein. The data contain tens of thousands of distinct CDR3 sequences, 50% to 55% of them seen just once; the ten biggest clones take up around 8.3%. CDR1 DFQATT and CDR2 SNEGSKA come from the germline V gene (reference sequence). This CDR3 region has 12 residues. Deletions cut 6 bases from V and 4 bases from J, with 12 bases between.

This chain connects TRBV20-1 to TRBJ1-1; D gene unclear. The specimen was sorted CD4+, CD8+, or CD8+CD57+ T cells (not recorded which) from PBMCs. This TCR derives from a human donor in good health, serving as a control. The CDR3 nucleotides read TGCAGTGCCTCAACCTGGGGCACTGAAGCTTTCTTT. It specifies CSASTWGTEAFF.